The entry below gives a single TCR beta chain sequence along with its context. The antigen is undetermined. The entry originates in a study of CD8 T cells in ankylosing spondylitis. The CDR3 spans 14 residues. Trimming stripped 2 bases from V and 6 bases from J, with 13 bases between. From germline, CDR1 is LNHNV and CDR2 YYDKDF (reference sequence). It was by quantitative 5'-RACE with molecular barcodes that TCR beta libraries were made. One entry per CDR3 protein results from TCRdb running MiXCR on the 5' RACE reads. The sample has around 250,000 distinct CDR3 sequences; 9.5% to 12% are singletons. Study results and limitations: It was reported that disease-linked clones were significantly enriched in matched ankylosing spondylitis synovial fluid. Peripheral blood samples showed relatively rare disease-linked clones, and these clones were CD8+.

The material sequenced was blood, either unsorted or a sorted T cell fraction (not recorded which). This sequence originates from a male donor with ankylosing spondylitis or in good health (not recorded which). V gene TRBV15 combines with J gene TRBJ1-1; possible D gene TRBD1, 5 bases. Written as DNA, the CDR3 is TGTGCCACCAGCAGATCTGGGGACGGGGCTGAAGCTTTCTTT. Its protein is CATSRSGDGAEAFF.